The 21 T cell receptor beta chains given below trace back to one sample, sequenced in a study of molecular identifiers for immune sequencing clone quantification. TCRdb recomputed calls from the PCR reads with MiXCR, one row per CDR3 protein. This table holds about 510,000 distinct CDR3 sequences, 20% to 25% found once. Sequencing was carried out using naive CD8+ T cells from blood, with Jurkat cell RNA spiked in. The subset denotes: FACS-sorted CD8+CD4-CCR7+CD45RA+ naive T cells. The receptor set was obtained from a human donor in good health. Some libraries in this study had Jurkat cell RNA spiked in.

This clonotype was counted at least ten times. The chain is built from TRBV7-6 and TRBJ2-7, with D possibly being TRBD2 (6 bases). Germline V gene data show CDR1 as SGHVS and CDR2 as FNYEAQ. The CDR3 is 13 residues long. V lost 5 bases and J 2 bases, leaving 10 bases between the germline ends. Here the CDR3 reads CASSEGGAYEQYF. DNA of the CDR3: TGTGCCAGCAGCGAGGGAGGTGCCTACGAGCAGTACTTC.

This clonotype was observed many times. This chain joins TRBV18 and TRBJ1-1, with D hard to call. The CDR3 contains 13 residues. Trimming cost V 0 bases and J 6 bases, with 8 bases left between them. The germline CDR1 and CDR2 sequences are KGHSH and LQKENI. CDR3 residues: CASSPPFTPEAFF. As DNA, the CDR3 is TGTGCCAGCTCACCACCGTTCACCCCTGAAGCTTTCTTT.

The gene calls are TRBV12-5 and TRBJ2-2; D uncertain. V dropped 1 base and J dropped 1 base, with 10 bases sitting between them. Per the germline V gene, CDR1 is LGHNT and CDR2 is FRNRAP. This CDR3 spans 16 amino acids. CDR3 amino acids: CASGLGTWGNTGELFF. The CDR3 region has the DNA TGTGCTAGTGGTTTGGGGACGTGGGGGAACACCGGGGAGCTGTTTTTT.

This clonotype was detected many times. The CDR3 DNA reads TGTGCCAGCAGTTTGAGTAAGGGACAGGGGTCCCACGAGCAGTACTTC. Translated: CASSLSKGQGSHEQYF. The chain employs TRBV12-3 or TRBV12-4 and TRBJ2-7; 10 bases agree with TRBD1. The CDR3 covers 16 residues. V gave up 3 bases and J gave up 5 bases; unmatched junction bases: 10.

This clonotype was observed a few times. Sequence at one end of the junction differs from germline and may be a read error. The rearrangement joins TRBV9 to TRBJ2-3; D tentatively fits TRBD1 or TRBD2 (6 bases each). CDR1 is SGDLS and CDR2 is YYNGEE in the germline V gene. The CDR3 spans 15 residues. This CDR3 is CATSQEGGRTDTQYF. The CDR3 DNA sequence: TGTGCCACCAGCCAGGAGGGGGGTCGCACAGATACGCAGTATTTT. The full variable domain, its missing parts supplied by reference TRBV9 and TRBJ2-3, is DSGVTQTPKHLITATGQRVTLRCSPRSGDLSVYWYQQSLDQGLQFLIQYYNGEERAKGNILERFSAQQFPDLHSELNLSSLELGDSALYFCATSQEGGRTDTQYFGPGTRLTVL.

The sample holds a few counts of this clonotype. The V gene is TRBV5-4, the J gene TRBJ1-1; D is unclear. The CDR3 covers 15 residues. V lost 1 base, J lost 4 bases, and 14 bases lay in between. Germline V gives CDR1 SGHNT, CDR2 YYREEE (reference sequence). CDR3 sequence reads: CASSLPARPLTEAFF. CDR3 coding DNA: TGTGCCAGCAGCTTGCCCGCAAGGCCCCTCACTGAAGCTTTCTTT. Combining the CDR3 with reference TRBV5-4 and TRBJ1-1 gives the whole variable domain ETGVTQSPTHLIKTRGQQVTLRCSSQSGHNTVSWYQQALGQGPQFIFQYYREEENGRGNFPPRFSGLQFPNYSSELNVNALELDDSALYLCASSLPARPLTEAFFGQGTRLTVV.

This clonotype was recorded many times. The chain is built from TRBV6-5 and TRBJ2-3; 12 bases fit TRBD2. Germline V CDR1 and CDR2: MNHEY, SVGAGI. Trimming removed 6 bases from V and 4 bases from J; junction bases left unmatched: 8. The CDR3 length is 16 residues. The CDR3 region has the DNA TGTGCCAGCAGCCGAGCTAGCGGGGGGGCTGCAGATACGCAGTATTTT. Its translation: CASSRASGGAADTQYF.

Notes on this clonotype: One base away lies a much larger clone, so this may be a sequencing read error. V and J are TRBV7-9 and TRBJ2-3; 7 bases agree with TRBD1. In germline, CDR1 is SEHNR, CDR2 FQNEAQ (reference sequence). The CDR3 runs to 15 residues. V shed 8 bases and J 0 bases; nucleotides not matched to a gene: 8. The CDR3 spells CASGRQGISTDTQYF. In DNA, the CDR3 is TGTGCCAGCGGCAGACAGGGTATTAGCACAGATACGCAGTATTTT.

V and J are TRBV6-6 and TRBJ2-6; D is perhaps TRBD1 (5 bases). The germline CDR1 and CDR2 sequences are MNHNY and SVGAGI (reference sequence). The CDR3 is made up of 15 amino acids. The V and J ends lost 6 bases and 1 base respectively, with 10 bases between them. Here the CDR3 reads CASSPAGSGANVLTF. CDR3 DNA sequence: TGTGCCAGCAGCCCAGCAGGGTCTGGGGCCAACGTCCTGACTTTC.

This clonotype has a count of ten or more. This rearrangement joins TRBV6-5 to TRBJ1-1; 10 positions match TRBD1. The V gene end was trimmed by 5 bases and the J gene end by 5 bases; junction bases not matched to a gene: 5. Germline CDR1 is MNHEY and CDR2 is SVGAGI. This CDR3 is 14 amino acids long. CDR3 amino acids: CASSQDRGQTEAFF. The DNA for the CDR3 is TGTGCCAGCAGTCAAGACAGGGGGCAAACTGAAGCTTTCTTT.

This clonotype has a count of ten or more. V gene TRBV4-3 combines with J gene TRBJ2-5; unclear D gene. CDR1 and CDR2 (germline): LGHNA, YSLEER. CDR3 length equals 15 residues. V lost 0 bases, J lost 0 bases, and 8 bases lay in between. The CDR3 protein is CASSQEYANQETQYF. The DNA for the CDR3 is TGCGCCAGCAGCCAAGAGTACGCGAACCAAGAGACCCAGTACTTC.

The chain is built from TRBV12-3 or TRBV12-4 and TRBJ1-1, with D possibly TRBD1 on 6 matching bases. Trimming cost V 6 bases and J 11 bases, with 19 bases left between them. The CDR3 totals 13 residues. In nucleotides, the CDR3 is TGTGCCAGCAGCCTCGGGACCGAGCAGGGGGCTTTCTTT. As protein: CASSLGTEQGAFF.

The table lists this clonotype with a few counts. The V call is TRBV7-9, the J call TRBJ2-5; 7 nucleotides line up with TRBD2. This CDR3 comprises 16 residues. Germline loops: CDR1 SEHNR, CDR2 FQNEAQ (reference sequence). With 4 bases clipped from V and 6 bases from J, the junction kept 14 bases outside the gene matches. As DNA, the CDR3 is TGTGCCAGCAGCTCAGGACTAGGGGAGTCGGAGAAGACCCAGTACTTC. Protein sequence: CASSSGLGESEKTQYF.

The table lists this clonotype with many counts. The V gene is TRBV18, the J gene TRBJ2-4; D unresolved. The CDR3 contains 14 residues. Germline V gene sequence: CDR1 KGHSH, CDR2 LQKENI. V lost 3 bases to trimming and J lost 7 bases, with 13 bases between them. The CDR3 nucleotides are TGTGCCAGCTCACCGCGGCCCCCCCATAACATTCAGTACTTC. This sequence encodes CASSPRPPHNIQYF.

This clonotype was counted at least ten times. The rearrangement joins TRBV6-6 to TRBJ2-5; weak D call: TRBD2 (7 bases). The CDR3 runs to 15 residues. Germline CDR1 and CDR2: MNHNY and SVGAGI (reference sequence). Trimming removed 2 bases from V and 5 bases from J, with 15 bases in between. CDR3: CASSYLGGQSETQYF. CDR3 nucleotides: TGTGCCAGCAGTTACCTGGGGGGGCAGAGTGAGACCCAGTACTTC.

The rearrangement links TRBV27 to TRBJ2-5; the match to TRBD2 covers 7 bases. CDR3 size: 17 residues. V lost 5 bases and J lost 0; bases outside the gene matches: 12. Germline V lookup: CDR1 MNHEY, CDR2 SMNVEV (reference sequence). The CDR3 DNA reads as TGTGCCAGCAGTCCAACACCGCTAGCGGCGTACCAAGAGACCCAGTACTTC. This encodes CASSPTPLAAYQETQYF.

As for this clonotype: A clone one base away is much larger, so this may be a read error. The chain uses TRBV4-1 and TRBJ2-7; possible D gene TRBD2, 5 bases. Germline V gene lookup returns CDR1 MGHRA and CDR2 YSYEKL. This CDR3 is built from 14 residues. The CDR3 DNA is TGCGCCAGCAGCCAAAGTCCGGGGAACTACGAGCAGTGCTTC. Residues: CASSQSPGNYEQCF.

This clonotype was recorded many times. The V call is TRBV4-1, the J call TRBJ1-5; possibly TRBD1 for D (6 bases). V lost 0 bases and J 5 bases, leaving 17 bases between the germline ends. CDR3 length: 17 amino acids. In germline, CDR1 is MGHRA, CDR2 YSYEKL. The DNA for the CDR3 is TGCGCCAGCAGCCAAGAGACCGGGGGGCGCATCGATCAGCCCCAGCATTTT. This gives the protein CASSQETGGRIDQPQHF.

J is TRBJ2-5 and V is TRBV6-2 or TRBV6-3; 14 nucleotides agree with TRBD2. After removal of 3 bases from V and 7 bases from J, the junction contained 10 bases not matched to a gene. In germline, CDR1 is MNHEY, CDR2 SVGEGT. This CDR3 comprises 17 residues. CDR3 sequence: CASSYSTSGRAAATQYF. CDR3 bases: TGTGCCAGCAGTTATTCGACTAGCGGGAGGGCCGCAGCGACCCAGTACTTC.

This clonotype was recorded many times. The J gene is TRBJ2-3, the V gene TRBV6-2 or TRBV6-3, with D possibly being TRBD1 (6 bases). From germline, CDR1 is MNHEY and CDR2 SVGEGT. Trimming removed 6 bases from V and 2 bases from J, with 15 bases in between. This CDR3 is 15 amino acids long. CDR3 nucleotides: TGTGCCAGCAGCCACCGTGACAGGATCACAGATACGCAGTATTTT. Translating gives CASSHRDRITDTQYF.

Only a few counts were recorded for this clonotype. The V call is TRBV4-3, the J call TRBJ1-2; a possible D gene is TRBD1 (6 bases). The CDR3 totals 15 residues. Germline V CDR1 and CDR2: LGHNA, YSLEER. With 1 base removed from V and 5 bases from J, the gap between germline ends came to 14 bases. The CDR3 bases are TGCGCCAGCAGCCAAGGAGGACAGTTTCCTTATGGCTACACCTTC. As protein: CASSQGGQFPYGYTF.